Shown below are 2 T cell receptor beta chains from a single sample sequenced in a study of blood T cell repertoires in COVID-19. The repertoire was sequenced with immunoSEQ multiplex PCR; TCRdb's copy has only in-frame clones and lacks some. The table has about 36,000 clones, 65% to 80% seen once. Sequences were obtained from peripheral blood. The source of these receptors is a man aged 55 to 70 with active COVID-19.

This clone showed up just a few times. The gene calls are TRBV13 and TRBJ2-1, with 7 bases aligning to TRBD2. V was pared by 4 bases and J by 4 bases, with 10 bases of the junction left unmatched. Per germline, CDR1 PRHDT and CDR2 FYEKMQ (reference sequence). The CDR3 has 16 amino acids. CDR3 amino acids: CASSYLSGTIYNEQFF. CDR3 DNA: TGTGCCAGCAGCTATCTTTCCGGGACTATATACAATGAGCAGTTCTTC.

This clone is judged medium-sized. The chain joins TRBV4-1 to TRBJ1-5; D gene uncertain. V gave up 0 bases and J gave up 4 bases, with 16 bases separating them. This CDR3 has 17 amino acids. Per germline, CDR1 MGHRA and CDR2 YSYEKL. As DNA, the CDR3 is TGCGCCAGCAGCCAAGATCAATATCGGAGCCTGAATCAGCCCCAGCATTTT. Translating gives CASSQDQYRSLNQPQHF.